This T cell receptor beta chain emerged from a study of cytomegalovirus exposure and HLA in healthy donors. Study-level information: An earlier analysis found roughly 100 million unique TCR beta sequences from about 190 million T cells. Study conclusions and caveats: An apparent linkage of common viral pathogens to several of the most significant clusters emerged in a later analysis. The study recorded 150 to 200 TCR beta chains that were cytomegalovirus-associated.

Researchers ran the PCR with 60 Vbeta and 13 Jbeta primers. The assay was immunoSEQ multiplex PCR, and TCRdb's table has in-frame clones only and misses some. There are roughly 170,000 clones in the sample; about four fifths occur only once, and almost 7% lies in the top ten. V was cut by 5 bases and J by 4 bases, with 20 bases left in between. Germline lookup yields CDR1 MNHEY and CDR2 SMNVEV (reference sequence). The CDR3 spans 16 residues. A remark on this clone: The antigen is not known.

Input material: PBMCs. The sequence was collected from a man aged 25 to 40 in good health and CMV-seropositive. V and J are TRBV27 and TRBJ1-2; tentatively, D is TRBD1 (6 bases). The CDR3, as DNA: TGTGCCAGCAGTCCGACCACGGGGGGCAGGAGCTATGGCTACACCTTC. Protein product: CASSPTTGGRSYGYTF.